This T cell receptor (beta chain) was obtained from a study of shared clonotypes between healthy human individuals. Study-wide background: There were three CD4 naive, three CD4 memory, two CD8 naive and one CD8 memory plates per donor.

Study-level findings and limits: Relative to clonotypes present in all four donors, those not shared had lower generation probabilities.

Per the original methods: Because ImmunoSEQ provided only junction sequences with no quality scores, the filtering differed. TCRdb keeps only in-frame clones here, not all; method: immunoSEQ multiplex PCR. For V, J and clone size, that table is used; D and trimming come from the DNA. Altogether about 1.5 million clones are present, around 95% being singletons, with the ten largest covering roughly 1.2%. Germline trimming cut 3 bases from V and 9 bases from J; bases unmatched to any gene: 11. The CDR3 is 16 residues long. Per the germline V gene, CDR1 is LNHDA and CDR2 is SQIVND (reference sequence). Worth noting for this clone: What it binds is not known.

Sequencing was done on a sample of naive CD4+ T cells sorted from blood. Subset denoted: CD45RA+ positively selected. This TCR was sampled from a man aged 30 to 39 in good health. The rearrangement uses TRBV19 and TRBJ2-1, with 10 bases aligning to TRBD1. The CDR3: CASSITGTGAIGEQFF. Written as DNA, the CDR3 is TGTGCCAGTAGTATTACCGGGACAGGGGCGATAGGTGAGCAGTTCTTC.